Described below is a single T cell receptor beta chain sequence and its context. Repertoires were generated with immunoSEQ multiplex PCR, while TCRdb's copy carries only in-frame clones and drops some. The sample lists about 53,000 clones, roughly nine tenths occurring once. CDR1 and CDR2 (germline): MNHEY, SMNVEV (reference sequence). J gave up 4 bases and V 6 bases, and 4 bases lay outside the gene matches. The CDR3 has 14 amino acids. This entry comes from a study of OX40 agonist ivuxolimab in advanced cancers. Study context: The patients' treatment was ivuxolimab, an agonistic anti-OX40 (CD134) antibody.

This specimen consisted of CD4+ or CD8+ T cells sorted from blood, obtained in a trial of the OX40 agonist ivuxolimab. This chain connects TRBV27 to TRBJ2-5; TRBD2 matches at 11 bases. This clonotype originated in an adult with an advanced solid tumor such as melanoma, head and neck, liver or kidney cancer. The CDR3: CASRLAGAIETQYF. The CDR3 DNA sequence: TGTGCCAGCAGACTAGCGGGAGCAATAGAGACCCAGTACTTC.